These T cell receptor beta chains were read from a single sample in a study of blood T cell repertoires in COVID-19. Sequencing used immunoSEQ multiplex PCR; TCRdb keeps in-frame clones, though not all of them. This sample yields around 120,000 clones, of which about 74% are seen a single time; about 6.6% belongs to the top ten. Sequenced sample: peripheral blood. The receptors were sampled from a man between 65 and 85 years old with acute or convalescent COVID-19. Both conserved end residues are trimmed from each CDR3.

V	J	CDR3
TRBV10-1	TRBJ2-1	AKGQEVYNEQF
TRBV15	TRBJ1-1	ATSRDQQGDTEAF
TRBV21-1	TRBJ2-7	ASSKEQDHPYEQY
TRBV30	TRBJ2-2	AWSRREAGELF
TRBV7-3	TRBJ2-1	ASSSDNYNEQF
TRBV5-6	TRBJ1-2	ASSLDRGNYGYT
TRBV2	TRBJ1-2	ASKRDRGNYGYT
TRBV19	TRBJ1-2	ASSINTISNYGYT
TRBV5-1	TRBJ2-1	ASSLAGDDNEQF
TRBV7-8	TRBJ2-5	ASSLYRSRAQY
TRBV12-5	TRBJ2-2	ASGLARTGTLNTGELF
TRBV6-5	TRBJ1-4	ASSYKGTGNEKLF
TRBV18	TRBJ2-7	ASSQGLDSYEQY
TRBV13	TRBJ2-7	ASSSLRDSGFYEQY
TRBV7-2	TRBJ2-5	ASSVYQETQY
TRBV6-5	TRBJ2-2	ASGKFFANTGELF
TRBV6-6	TRBJ1-1	ASSRSPEAF
TRBV3-1/TRBV3-2	TRBJ2-2	ASQYTGELF
TRBV14	TRBJ2-6	ASSQDPRDRFSSGANVLT
TRBV29-1	TRBJ2-1	SAHRPKSYNEQF
TRBV30	TRBJ2-7	ALSRDRVDEQY
TRBV6-5	TRBJ2-3	ATGDADTQY
TRBV6-2/TRBV6-3	TRBJ2-5	ASSYPGLAGGQETQY
TRBV6-5	TRBJ1-1	ASISTRDIEAF
TRBV19	TRBJ1-2	ASSISGANHYGYT
TRBV29-1	TRBJ1-1	SVEVTDWNTEAF
TRBV7-9	TRBJ2-3	ASSLNQGTDTQY
TRBV20-1	TRBJ2-3	SASGTSGGPITDTQY
TRBV7-2	TRBJ2-1	ASSLVPSGRVQF
TRBV20-1	TRBJ1-2	SARVGYGYT
TRBV9	TRBJ2-3	ASTEAGGHSDTQY
TRBV7-9	TRBJ2-7	ASSRGYEQY
TRBV27	TRBJ1-5	ASSTEGQGNQPQH
TRBV6-5	TRBJ2-4	ASRPGQILNIQY
TRBV11-2	TRBJ1-6	ASSPSGGILGSPLH
TRBV6-5	TRBJ1-2	ASSYRGDGYT